This entry features one T cell receptor (beta chain) sequence. The antigen is not known. This sample is part of a study of cytomegalovirus exposure and HLA in healthy donors. This CDR3 contains 14 residues. V was cut by 2 bases and J by 8 bases, with 10 bases left in between. Germline loops: CDR1 MNHEY, CDR2 SVGAGI. Broader study findings: TCR beta sequences reportedly predicted the HLA-A and HLA-B alleles of most subjects accurately. As immune exposure information, only CMV serostatus was available. About 87% or about 30% of the time was how often most TCR beta V segments were productive, according to an earlier analysis. CMV antigen specificity was confirmed in vitro for three CMV-associated chains.

The PCR employed 60 Vbeta primers together with 13 Jbeta primers. Some clones are missing from TCRdb's copy, which holds only in-frame ones; the method was immunoSEQ multiplex PCR. The table includes under 200,000 clones, about three quarters detected once. Specimen: PBMCs. The chain couples TRBV6-5 to TRBJ1-6; tentative D call: TRBD1 (6 bases). The TCR was taken from a woman aged 40 to 55 in good health and CMV-seronegative. The CDR3 loop reads CASSYGRGYSPLHF. As DNA, the CDR3 is TGTGCCAGCAGTTACGGCAGGGGTTATTCACCCCTCCACTTT.